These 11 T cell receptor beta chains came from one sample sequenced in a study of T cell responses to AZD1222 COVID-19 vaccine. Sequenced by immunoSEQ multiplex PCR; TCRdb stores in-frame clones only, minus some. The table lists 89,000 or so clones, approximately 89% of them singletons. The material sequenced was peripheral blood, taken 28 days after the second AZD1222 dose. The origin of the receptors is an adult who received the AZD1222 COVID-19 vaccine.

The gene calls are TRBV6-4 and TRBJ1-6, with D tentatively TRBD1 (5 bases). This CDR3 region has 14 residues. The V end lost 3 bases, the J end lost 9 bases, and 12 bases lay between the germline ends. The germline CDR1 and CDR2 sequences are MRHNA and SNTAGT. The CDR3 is CASSEWGLSSPLHF. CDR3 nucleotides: TGTGCCAGCAGTGAATGGGGACTAAGTTCACCCCTCCACTTT.

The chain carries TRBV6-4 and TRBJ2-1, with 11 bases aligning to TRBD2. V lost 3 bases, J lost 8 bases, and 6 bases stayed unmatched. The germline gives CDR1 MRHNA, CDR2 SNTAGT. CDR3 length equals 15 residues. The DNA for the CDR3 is TGTGCCAGCAGTGATTTAGCGGGAGGGTTCCATGAGCAGTTCTTC. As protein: CASSDLAGGFHEQFF.

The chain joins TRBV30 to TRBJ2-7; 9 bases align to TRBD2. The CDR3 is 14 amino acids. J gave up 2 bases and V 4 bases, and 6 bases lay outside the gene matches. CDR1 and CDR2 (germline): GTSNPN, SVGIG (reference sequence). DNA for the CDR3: TGTGCCTGGACTCGTCTAGCGGGACCCTACGAGCAGTACTTC. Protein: CAWTRLAGPYEQYF.

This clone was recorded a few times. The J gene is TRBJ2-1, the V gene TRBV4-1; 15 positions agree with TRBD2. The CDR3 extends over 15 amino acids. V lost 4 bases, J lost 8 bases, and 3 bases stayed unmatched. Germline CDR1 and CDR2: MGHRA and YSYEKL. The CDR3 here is CASSPGLAGGHEQFF. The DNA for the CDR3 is TGCGCCAGCAGCCCCGGACTAGCGGGAGGGCATGAGCAGTTCTTC.

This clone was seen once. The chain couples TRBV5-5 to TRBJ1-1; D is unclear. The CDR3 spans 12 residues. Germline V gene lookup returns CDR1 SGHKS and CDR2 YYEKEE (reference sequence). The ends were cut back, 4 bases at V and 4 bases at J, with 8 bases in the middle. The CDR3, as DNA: TGTGCCAGCAGCCCCTTGATCACTGAAGCTTTCTTT. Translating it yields CASSPLITEAFF.

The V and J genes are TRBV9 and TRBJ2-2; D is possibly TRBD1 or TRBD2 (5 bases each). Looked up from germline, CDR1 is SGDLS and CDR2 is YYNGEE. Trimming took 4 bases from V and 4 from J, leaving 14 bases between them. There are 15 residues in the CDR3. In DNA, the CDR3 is TGTGCCAGCAGCCCCTCTGGGGGTTTCACCGGGGAGCTGTTTTTT. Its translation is CASSPSGGFTGELFF.

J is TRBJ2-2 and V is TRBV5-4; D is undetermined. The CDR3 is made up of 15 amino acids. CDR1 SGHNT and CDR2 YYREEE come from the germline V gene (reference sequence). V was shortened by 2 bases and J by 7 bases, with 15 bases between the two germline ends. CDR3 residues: CASSFNLGPSGELFF. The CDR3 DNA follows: TGTGCCAGCAGCTTCAACCTAGGCCCGAGCGGGGAGCTGTTTTTT.

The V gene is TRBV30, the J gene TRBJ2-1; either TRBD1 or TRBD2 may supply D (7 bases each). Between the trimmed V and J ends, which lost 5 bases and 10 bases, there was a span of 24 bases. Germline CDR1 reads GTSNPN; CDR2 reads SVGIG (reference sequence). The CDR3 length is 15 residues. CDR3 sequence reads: CAWAQGGRELLEQFF. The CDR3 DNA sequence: TGTGCCTGGGCCCAGGGGGGGCGGGAGCTGTTGGAGCAGTTCTTC. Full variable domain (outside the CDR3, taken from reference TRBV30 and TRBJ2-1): SQTIHQWPATLVQPVGSPLSLECTVEGTSNPNLYWYRQAAGRGLQLLFYSVGIGQISSEVPQNLSASRPQDRQFILSSKKLLLSDSGFYLCAWAQGGRELLEQFFGPGTRLTVL.

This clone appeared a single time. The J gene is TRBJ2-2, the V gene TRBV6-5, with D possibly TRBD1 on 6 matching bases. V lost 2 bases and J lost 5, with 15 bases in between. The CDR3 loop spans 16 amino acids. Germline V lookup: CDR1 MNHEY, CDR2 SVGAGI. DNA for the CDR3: TGTGCCAGCAGTTACCTTCGGGTAGGGGGTACCGGGGAGCTGTTTTTT. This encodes CASSYLRVGGTGELFF.

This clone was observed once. The chain's CDR3 is CASSLAARLNQPQHF. CDR3 in DNA: TGTGCCAGCAGCTTAGCGGCTCGGCTCAATCAGCCCCAGCATTTT. The chain has TRBV7-2 and TRBJ1-5; no reliable D call. The CDR3 has 15 amino acids. Germline CDR1 reads SGHTA; CDR2 reads FQGNSA. V was shortened by 0 bases and J by 3 bases, with 9 bases between the two germline ends. The variable domain in full, completed from reference TRBV7-2 and TRBJ1-5, reads GAGVSQSPSNKVTEKGKDVELRCDPISGHTALYWYRQSLGQGLEFLIYFQGNSAPDKSGLPSDRFSAERTGGSVSTLTIQRTQQEDSAVYLCASSLAARLNQPQHFGDGTRLSIL.

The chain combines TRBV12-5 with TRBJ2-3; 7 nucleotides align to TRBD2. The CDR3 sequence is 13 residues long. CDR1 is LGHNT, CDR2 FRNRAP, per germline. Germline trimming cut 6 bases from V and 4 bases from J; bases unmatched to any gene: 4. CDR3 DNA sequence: TGTGCTAGTGGATCGGGAGGCGCAGATACGCAGTATTTT. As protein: CASGSGGADTQYF.